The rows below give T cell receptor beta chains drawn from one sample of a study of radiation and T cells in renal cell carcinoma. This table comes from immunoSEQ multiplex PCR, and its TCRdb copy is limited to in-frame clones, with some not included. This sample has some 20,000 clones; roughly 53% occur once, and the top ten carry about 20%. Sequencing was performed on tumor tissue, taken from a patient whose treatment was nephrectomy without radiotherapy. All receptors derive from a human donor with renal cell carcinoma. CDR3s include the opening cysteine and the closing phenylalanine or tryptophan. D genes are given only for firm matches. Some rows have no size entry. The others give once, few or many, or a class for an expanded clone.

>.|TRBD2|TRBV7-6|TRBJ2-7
TGTGCCAGCAGCTTAACTTCGGTGGTAGCGGGGGACCGCTCCTACGAGCAGTACTTC
CASSLTSVVAGDRSYEQYF
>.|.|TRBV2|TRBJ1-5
TGTGCCAGCAGTGATGGGGGGCCAAATCAGCCCCAGCATTTT
CASSDGGPNQPQHF
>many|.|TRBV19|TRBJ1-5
TGTGCCAGTAGTCCCGGAGGAGGCTGGGGTCAGCCCCAGCATTTT
CASSPGGGWGQPQHF
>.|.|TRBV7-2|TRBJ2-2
TGTGCCAGCAGCTTTGCGGGGGCCAACACCGGGGAGCTGTTTTTT
CASSFAGANTGELFF
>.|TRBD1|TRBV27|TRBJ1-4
TGTGCCAGCAGGACAGGGTGGGCAAATGAAAAACTGTTTTTT
CASRTGWANEKLFF
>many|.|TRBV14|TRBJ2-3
TGTGCCAGCAGCCAAGTCAAAGATACGCAGTATTTT
CASSQVKDTQYF
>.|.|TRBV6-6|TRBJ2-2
TGTGCCAGCTCGGCAGGGGTAGCCGAGCTGTTTTTT
CASSAGVAELFF
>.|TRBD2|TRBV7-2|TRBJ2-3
TGTGCCAGCAGCTTGGAGACTAGCGGGACAGATACGCAGTATTTT
CASSLETSGTDTQYF
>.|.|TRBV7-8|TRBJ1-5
TGTGCCAGCAGCCAACAGGGAGGGTTCGGCAATCAGCCCCAGCATTTT
CASSQQGGFGNQPQHF
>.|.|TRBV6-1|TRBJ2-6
TGTGCCAGCATGCCCTCTGGGGCCAACGTCCTGACTTTC
CASMPSGANVLTF
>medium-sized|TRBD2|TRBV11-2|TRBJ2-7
TGTGCCAGCAGCTTCGGCGGGGGCTACGAGCAGTACTTC
CASSFGGGYEQYF
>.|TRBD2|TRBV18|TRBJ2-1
TGTGCCAGCTCACCGTCGTCGGGGGGAGGCAATGAGCAGTTCTTC
CASSPSSGGGNEQFF
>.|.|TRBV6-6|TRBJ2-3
TGTGCCAGCAGTTACGGGGTTACGCAGTATTTT
CASSYGVTQYF